Sequencing of this TCR beta chain was carried out in a study of CD8 T cells in ankylosing spondylitis. The CDR3 is 14 residues long. Germline CDR1 reads MNHEY; CDR2 reads SMNVEV (reference sequence). With 5 bases removed from V and 1 base from J, the gap between germline ends came to 12 bases. Generation of TCR beta libraries employed quantitative 5'-RACE incorporating molecular barcodes. MiXCR, applied by TCRdb to the 5' RACE reads, yields one record per CDR3 protein. The sample contains 290,000 or so distinct CDR3 sequences, about a fifth of which appear only once. The rearrangement joins TRBV27 to TRBJ2-7; D uncertain. Sample: blood, either unsorted or a sorted T cell fraction (not recorded which). This TCR derives from a female donor with ankylosing spondylitis or in good health (not recorded which). CDR3 DNA sequence: TGTGCCAGCAGTCCGCGGAAGGGATCCTACGAGCAGTACTTC. Protein sequence: CASSPRKGSYEQYF.